The clone carrying this T cell receptor beta chain has a handful of counts. The target antigen is unknown. The record originates from a study of early T cells in non-severe SARS-CoV-2 infection. Whole-study findings and limits: Anti-spike CD8 responses were favored in VDJdb matching, and private and CD4 specificities were missed.

The length of the CDR3 is 15 residues. CDR1 is KGHDR and CDR2 is SFDVKD in the germline V gene. V lost 4 bases, J lost 4 bases, and 15 bases lay in between. Tagging with unique molecular identifiers was applied to individual cDNA molecules. TCRdb used MiXCR to reprocess the 5' RACE reads, holding one entry per CDR3 protein. Of over 25,000 distinct CDR3 sequences listed, roughly 5.4% were seen once; the top ten hold over 0.9%. The chain recombines TRBV24-1 with TRBJ1-1; D may be TRBD1 (6 bases). The receptor was derived from an adult who was a healthcare worker with PCR-confirmed SARS-CoV-2 infection or an uninfected control (not recorded which). The sample consisted of whole blood. The CDR3 nucleotides are TGTGCCACCAGTGACTTCTCGGGGGGCCCCACTGAAGCTTTCTTT. Protein: CATSDFSGGPTEAFF.